This entry describes one TCR beta chain. The antigen is undetermined. These data come from a study of cytomegalovirus exposure and HLA in healthy donors. Overall study results and limits: Prediction of most subjects' HLA-A and HLA-B alleles by TCR beta sequences was reportedly accurate. Among TCR beta chains of equal frequency, HLA-associated ones were more clonally expanded in a later analysis. Most TCR sequences were seen very rarely across donors, but some public TCRs occurred in many.

The PCR used 60 Vbeta and 13 Jbeta primers. Assay used: immunoSEQ multiplex PCR; TCRdb lists only in-frame clones, some missing. The table lists 100,000 or so clones, 79% of them singletons. The TCR originated in a female donor in good health and CMV-seropositive. The source material was PBMCs.

CDR3 in DNA: TGTGCCAGTAGTATAGTGAAGGGGGATCAGCCCCAGCATTTT. Translating it yields CASSIVKGDQPQHF. The chain employs TRBV19 and TRBJ1-5, with D possibly TRBD1 on 6 matching bases. The V gene's germline CDR1 is LNHDA and CDR2 SQIVND (reference sequence). The CDR3 consists of 14 residues. V shed 1 base and J shed 5 bases, with 9 bases lying between them.